These T cell receptor beta chains were read from a single sample in a study of blood T cell repertoires in COVID-19. The table came from immunoSEQ multiplex PCR; TCRdb's copy has only in-frame clones and leaves some out. The sample includes 150,000 to 180,000 clones, roughly 80% of them seen just once. The specimen sequenced was peripheral blood. Receptors originate from a man aged 60 to 75 with acute or convalescent COVID-19. The CDR3 runs from the conserved cysteine through the conserved F or W. The D gene is left open where the match is weak. A clone size is listed for some rows: how often the clone was seen (once, few, many), or a class if it is expanded.

D gene,J gene,clone size,V gene,CDR3 DNA,CDR3 protein
TRBD1,TRBJ1-2,once,TRBV5-6,TGTGCCAGCAGCTTCTGGGACAGGGGTAACTATGGCTACACCTTC,CASSFWDRGNYGYTF
.,TRBJ2-7,.,TRBV6-5,TGTGCCAGCAGTTACACCTATCGGGGTCACTACGAGCAGTACTTC,CASSYTYRGHYEQYF
TRBD2,TRBJ2-7,.,TRBV5-4,TGTGCCAGCAGCGGCCAGTCCGGGGGGAGTAGCTCCTACGAGCAGTACTTC,CASSGQSGGSSSYEQYF
.,TRBJ1-3,.,TRBV10-3,TGTGCCATCAGTGATCAGAAGGGAAACACCATATATTTT,CAISDQKGNTIYF
TRBD1,TRBJ2-2,.,TRBV10-3,TGTGCCATCCGGACAGGGGGCACCGGGGAGCTGTTTTTT,CAIRTGGTGELFF
TRBD1,TRBJ2-2,.,TRBV3-1/TRBV3-2,TGTGCCAGCAGCGGCGACAGGGGGCGAACCGGGGAGCTGTTTTTT,CASSGDRGRTGELFF
.,TRBJ2-2,.,TRBV10-3,TGTGCCATCACCAGGGAGAACACCGGGGAGCTGTTTTTT,CAITRENTGELFF
.,TRBJ1-1,.,TRBV6-2/TRBV6-3,TGTGCCAGCAGTTACCGCGCGAACACTGAAGCTTTCTTT,CASSYRANTEAFF
TRBD2,TRBJ2-1,.,TRBV4-3,TGCGCCAGCAGCCTGGAAGTAGGTCTAGCGGGAGCAGGGGTTAATGAGCAGTTCTTC,CASSLEVGLAGAGVNEQFF
.,TRBJ2-1,once,TRBV19,TGTGCCAGTAGTATAGCCTACGGCAATGAGCAGTTCTTC,CASSIAYGNEQFF
.,TRBJ2-2,.,TRBV27,TGTGCCAGCAGTTCTGAGGCGGGATCGAACACCGGGGAGCTGTTTTTT,CASSSEAGSNTGELFF
.,TRBJ2-1,.,TRBV3-1/TRBV3-2,TGTGCCAGCAGCCCTCCTTGGGGCGGGATTGACAATGAGCAGTTCTTC,CASSPPWGGIDNEQFF
TRBD1,TRBJ1-5,.,TRBV3-1/TRBV3-2,TGTGCCAGCAGCCCGGGACAGAATCAGCCCCAGCATTTT,CASSPGQNQPQHF
.,TRBJ1-1,.,TRBV19,TGTGCCAGTAGTCCCCGAACGTTAGAGAACACTGAAGCTTTCTTT,CASSPRTLENTEAFF
.,TRBJ2-6,.,TRBV7-2,TGTGCCAGCAGCCCTGGGCGGGACGGGGCCAACGTCCTGACTTTC,CASSPGRDGANVLTF
.,TRBJ1-1,once,TRBV13,TGTGCCAGCAGCTCCCATACATATCGGGCTGAAGCTTTCTTT,CASSSHTYRAEAFF
TRBD1,TRBJ1-2,.,TRBV28,TGTGCCAGCAGTCTACAGGGGACAAACTATGGCTACACCTTC,CASSLQGTNYGYTF
.,TRBJ2-3,.,TRBV12-3/TRBV12-4,TGTGCCAGCAGTTTCGGTCGAGGAGGTACGCAGTATTTT,CASSFGRGGTQYF
TRBD1,TRBJ1-1,.,TRBV2,TGTGCCAGCAGTGCTCTGACAGGGAGAAACACTGAAGCTTTCTTT,CASSALTGRNTEAFF
.,TRBJ1-5,few,TRBV28,TGTGCCAGCAGCCTAGTGCGCCAGCCCCAGCATTTT,CASSLVRQPQHF
TRBD2,TRBJ2-7,.,TRBV6-2/TRBV6-3,TGTGCCAGCAGTTACTCGACGCTTCGGCGCGGGGGGCGATACGAGCAGTACTTC,CASSYSTLRRGGRYEQYF
.,TRBJ1-2,.,TRBV4-3,TGCGCCAGCAGCCAAGCAGGGTTCGGCTACACCTTC,CASSQAGFGYTF